The 22 T cell receptor beta chains reported below all come from one sample, sequenced in a study of identical twins. MiXCR, applied by TCRdb to the 5' RACE reads, yields one record per CDR3 protein. This sample has about 890,000 distinct CDR3 sequences, with 9% to 15% found just once. The sample also formed part of further work on yellow fever vaccine responses in identical twins.

Sequenced material: PBMCs. These receptors were taken from a woman between 18 and 29 years old in good health.

This clonotype was found many times. The rearrangement links TRBV20-1 to TRBJ1-4, with D perhaps matching TRBD1 (6 bases). The ends were cut back, 5 bases at V and 5 bases at J, with 15 bases in the middle. Germline V gene sequence: CDR1 DFQATT, CDR2 SNEGSKA (reference sequence). The length of the CDR3 is 14 residues. The CDR3 sequence: CSAAGGGPNEKLFF. The CDR3 DNA reads TGCAGTGCTGCGGGCGGGGGGCCGAATGAAAAACTGTTTTTT.

The rearrangement joins TRBV5-1 to TRBJ2-1; 7 bases are shared with TRBD2. CDR3 length equals 17 residues. Germline loops: CDR1 SGHRS, CDR2 YFSETQ. J lost 0 bases, V lost 4 bases, and 10 bases had no gene match. CDR3 nucleotides: TGCGCCAGCAGCAGAAAAGCTAGCGGAAGCTCCTACAATGAGCAGTTCTTC. This gives the protein CASSRKASGSSYNEQFF.

A note on this clonotype: A far larger clone is one base from this, pointing to a likely read error. The conserved phenylalanine or tryptophan is not found at the CDR3 terminus, so this likely reflects a read error. The CDR3 nucleotides are TGTGCCAGCAGCCCTACTAGCGGGAGCTACAATGAGCAGTTCCTC. Its protein product is CASSPTSGSYNEQFL. This sequence joins TRBV12-3 or TRBV12-4 and TRBJ2-1, with 11 nucleotides matching TRBD2. The CDR3 covers 15 residues. Trimming cost V 6 bases and J 3 bases; bases outside gene matches: 4.

This chain links TRBV5-6 with TRBJ2-7; 12 bases are shared with TRBD1. The junction had 9 bases not matched to a gene; V was cut back by 5 bases and J by 3 bases. The CDR3 is 16 amino acids. CDR1 is SGHDT and CDR2 is YYEEEE in the germline V gene. The CDR3 spells CASRAGTGGIVYEQYV. CDR3 sequence (DNA): TGTGCCAGCAGGGCCGGGACAGGGGGCATCGTCTACGAGCAGTACGTC.

V and J are TRBV5-1 and TRBJ2-3; 11 nucleotides line up with TRBD2. With 7 bases clipped from V and 0 bases from J, the junction kept 4 bases outside the gene matches. CDR1 and CDR2 from the germline V gene are SGHRS and YFSETQ. The CDR3 loop spans 15 amino acids. CDR3 in DNA: TGCGCCAGCGTTACTAGCGGGGGAAGCACAGATACGCAGTATTTT. It specifies CASVTSGGSTDTQYF.

The sample holds a few counts of this clonotype. V and J are TRBV15 and TRBJ1-1; D gene ambiguous. V lost 0 bases and J lost 1, with 6 bases in between. Germline CDR1 and CDR2: LNHNV and YYDKDF (reference sequence). The CDR3 sequence is 14 residues long. CDR3 sequence: CATSRDERNTEAFF. In DNA form, the CDR3 reads TGTGCCACCAGCAGAGATGAGAGGAACACTGAAGCTTTCTTT.

The gene calls are TRBV29-1 and TRBJ2-1; TRBD2 is a possible D gene (6 bases). The CDR3 length is 13 residues. V gave up 5 bases and J gave up 2 bases, with 10 bases separating them. From germline, CDR1 is SQVTM and CDR2 ANQGSEA. CDR3 region: CSVQGRTYNEQFF. In nucleotides, the CDR3 is TGCAGCGTTCAAGGGAGGACCTACAATGAGCAGTTCTTC.

J is TRBJ2-3 and V is TRBV28; 8 bases are shared with TRBD2. This CDR3 is built from 14 residues. The V segment lost 3 bases and the J segment 6 bases; nucleotides outside the gene matches: 5. Germline CDR1 and CDR2: MDHEN and SYDVKM. This CDR3 is CASSFGRALDTQYF. CDR3 nucleotide sequence: TGTGCCAGCAGTTTCGGGAGGGCCTTGGATACGCAGTATTTT.

The V and J genes are TRBV28 and TRBJ2-3; D may be TRBD1 or TRBD2 (5 bases each). CDR1 and CDR2 from the germline V gene are MDHEN and SYDVKM. V was trimmed by 5 bases and J by 2 bases, leaving 14 bases between them. The CDR3 has 15 amino acids. The CDR3 loop is CASSRDQTPTDTQYF. Here the CDR3 DNA reads TGTGCCAGCAGTAGGGACCAAACCCCCACAGATACGCAGTATTTT. The entire variable domain, with the rest obtained from reference TRBV28 and TRBJ2-3, is as follows: DVKVTQSSRYLVKRTGEKVFLECVQDMDHENMFWYRQDPGLGLRLIYFSYDVKMKEKGDIPEGYSVSREKKERFSLILESASTNQTSMYLCASSRDQTPTDTQYFGPGTRLTVL.

The table lists this clonotype with a few counts. The gene calls are TRBV4-2 and TRBJ2-3; 11 bases fit TRBD2. The germline CDR1 and CDR2 sequences are LGHNA and YNFKEQ. The CDR3 is 18 amino acids. V dropped 4 bases and J dropped 1; count of bases not matched to a gene: 10. CDR3 amino acids: CASSLKGAGLAGTDTQYF. The CDR3 DNA reads as TGTGCCAGCAGCCTCAAGGGGGCGGGACTAGCGGGCACAGATACGCAGTATTTT.

This clonotype was seen only a few times. The chain uses TRBV14 and TRBJ2-2; D gene unclear. Trimming left V 3 bases short and J 4 bases short, with 15 bases between. The germline V gene encodes CDR1 SGHDN and CDR2 FVKESK. The CDR3 contains 16 residues. The DNA for the CDR3 is TGTGCCAGCAGCCAGAGTTCTTTCGGGTTCACCGGGGAGCTGTTTTTT. Translating gives CASSQSSFGFTGELFF.

This clonotype was observed a handful of times. The genes are TRBV12-3 or TRBV12-4 and TRBJ1-1; D call uncertain. There are 14 residues in the CDR3. The V end was cut by 3 bases, the J end by 2 bases, with 10 bases between. The CDR3 spells CASSFGVGNTEAFF. Here the CDR3 DNA reads TGTGCCAGCAGTTTTGGGGTGGGAAACACTGAAGCTTTCTTT.

This clonotype was seen more than once but under ten times. The chain uses TRBV12-3 or TRBV12-4 and TRBJ1-5, with a possible D match to TRBD1 (6 bases). V was pared by 3 bases and J by 1 base, with 16 bases between. This CDR3 comprises 17 residues. DNA of the CDR3: TGTGCCAGCAGTTTGTTCGGGGGCAGGTCGAGCAATCAGCCCCAGCATTTT. The encoded protein is CASSLFGGRSSNQPQHF.

The chain recombines TRBV12-2 with TRBJ2-1; whether TRBD2, the table's D call, matches the DNA was not checked. TRBV12-2 corresponds to a pseudogene. This CDR3 has 19 residues. The DNA for the CDR3 is TGTGCAAGTCGCTTAGTGCTAGCGGGGGGGCCATCCCCGCGGGCGGAGCAGTTCTTC. Translating gives CASRLVLAGGPSPRAEQFF.

This clonotype was seen only a few times. The V call is TRBV29-1, the J call TRBJ1-1, with D unclear. The V end lost 5 bases, the J end lost 4 bases, and 8 bases lay between the germline ends. Germline CDR1 is SQVTM and CDR2 is ANQGSEA. CDR3 length equals 11 residues. For the CDR3, the DNA is TGCAGCGTTAGAGGAAGCACTGAAGCTTTCTTT. Encoded protein: CSVRGSTEAFF. Supplemented by reference TRBV29-1 and TRBJ1-1, the full variable domain reads SAVISQKPSRDICQRGTSLTIQCQVDSQVTMMFWYRQQPGQSLTLIATANQGSEATYESGFVIDKFPISRPNLTFSTLTVSNMSPEDSSIYLCSVRGSTEAFFGQGTRLTVV.

The chain joins TRBV5-1 to TRBJ2-1, with 11 bases matching TRBD2. V shed 4 bases and J 1 base; nucleotides not matched to a gene: 10. This CDR3 contains 18 residues. Germline loops: CDR1 SGHRS, CDR2 YFSETQ. The CDR3 DNA reads TGCGCCAGCAGCAGGACTAGCGGGCCTGCTATTTCCTACAATGAGCAGTTCTTC. This encodes CASSRTSGPAISYNEQFF.

This sequence joins TRBV20-1 and TRBJ2-5; D remains unclear. V was pared by 0 bases and J by 9 bases, with 17 bases between. CDR1 and CDR2 from the germline V gene are DFQATT and SNEGSKA (reference sequence). CDR3 size: 14 residues. The chain's CDR3 is CSARDLGGLGPQYF. The CDR3 coding sequence is TGCAGTGCTAGAGATCTTGGCGGTCTCGGGCCCCAGTACTTC.

This clonotype appeared many times. The chain recombines TRBV12-3 or TRBV12-4 with TRBJ1-3; D gene ambiguous. V was clipped by 4 bases and J by 4 bases, with 5 bases between them. CDR3 length: 12 residues. CDR3 residues: CASSSTGNTIYF. As DNA, the CDR3 is TGTGCCAGCAGTTCCACAGGAAACACCATATATTTT.

This clonotype has more than one count but fewer than ten. The chain has TRBV4-2 and TRBJ2-1; no firm D call. The length of the CDR3 is 12 residues. V shed 4 bases and J shed 8 bases, with 9 bases lying between them. Looked up from germline, CDR1 is LGHNA and CDR2 is YNFKEQ. CDR3 region: CASSLLSDEQFF. CDR3 bases: TGTGCCAGCAGCCTACTATCGGATGAGCAGTTCTTC.

This clonotype has only a few counts. This sequence joins TRBV20-1 and TRBJ2-7; no clear D gene. CDR3 size: 13 residues. The germline CDR1 and CDR2 sequences are DFQATT and SNEGSKA (reference sequence). Trimming cost V 5 bases and J 4 bases, with 15 bases left between them. In DNA form, the CDR3 reads TGCAGTGCTGGGGTAGGCAGCGTTTACGAGCAGTACTTC. Encoded protein: CSAGVGSVYEQYF.

This clonotype was counted at least ten times. The chain is built from TRBV5-5 and TRBJ1-4; D remains unclear. CDR3 length: 14 residues. Deletions cut 1 base from V and 4 bases from J, with 8 bases between. CDR1 and CDR2 from the germline V gene are SGHKS and YYEKEE (reference sequence). As DNA, the CDR3 is TGTGCCAGCAGCTTGTACCTTAATAATGAAAAACTGTTTTTT. This encodes CASSLYLNNEKLFF.

This clonotype was counted a few times. This sequence joins TRBV13 and TRBJ1-4, with 7 bases aligning to TRBD1. The CDR3 runs to 15 residues. Trimming at V came to 4 bases and at J to 4 bases, leaving 6 bases not matched to a gene. CDR1 is PRHDT, CDR2 FYEKMQ, per germline (reference sequence). The DNA of the CDR3 is TGTGCCAGCAGCTCTCGACAGGGTTATAATGAAAAACTGTTTTTT. It translates to CASSSRQGYNEKLFF.